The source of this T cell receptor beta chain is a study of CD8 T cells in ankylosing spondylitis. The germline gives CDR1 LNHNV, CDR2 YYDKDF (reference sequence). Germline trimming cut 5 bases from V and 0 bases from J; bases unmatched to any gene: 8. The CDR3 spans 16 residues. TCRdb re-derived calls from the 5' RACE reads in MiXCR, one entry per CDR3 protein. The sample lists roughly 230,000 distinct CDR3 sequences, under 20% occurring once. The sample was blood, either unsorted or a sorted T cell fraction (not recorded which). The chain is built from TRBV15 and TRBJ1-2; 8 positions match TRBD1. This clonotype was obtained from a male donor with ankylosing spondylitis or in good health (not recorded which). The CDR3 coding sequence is TGTGCCACCAGCCCTCGGACAGGGACTCCTAACTATGGCTACACCTTC. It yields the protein CATSPRTGTPNYGYTF.